The 14 T cell receptor beta chains below were found in one sample sequenced in a study of Ad26.COV2.S vaccination and SARS-CoV-2 variants. The protocol was immunoSEQ multiplex PCR, while the TCRdb copy is restricted to in-frame clones and leaves out a portion. The sample has fewer than 500,000 clones; 89% are singletons. Indicated treatment: some 20 received Ad26.COV2.S at low or high dose, single or two shots; roughly five received placebo; per-sample allocation not given. Samples were taken on day 63 after the first vaccine or placebo injection. The sequencing here drew on peripheral blood, taken in a trial of Ad26.COV2.S vaccine versus placebo. The receptors shown here come from a person between 18 and 60 years old who received the Ad26.COV2.S COVID-19 vaccine or a placebo.

The CDR3 DNA sequence: TGCGCCAGCAGTGGGTCAGCGGACCCTAGCACAGATACGCAGTATTTT. Amino acid sequence: CASSGSADPSTDTQYF. The chain uses TRBV10-1 and TRBJ2-3, with a weak D call TRBD2 (5 bases). The CDR3 is 16 amino acids. With 4 bases removed from V and 0 bases from J, the gap between germline ends came to 14 bases. Germline CDR1 WNHNN, CDR2 SYGVQD (reference sequence).

This clone was observed a handful of times. This chain links TRBV6-5 with TRBJ1-5, with D possibly matching TRBD1 (5 bases). In germline, CDR1 is MNHEY, CDR2 SVGAGI. The CDR3 is 13 residues long. Trimming removed 6 bases from V and 4 bases from J, with 10 bases in between. CDR3 loop: CASSRGANQPQHF. In DNA, the CDR3 is TGTGCCAGCAGCAGAGGGGCGAATCAGCCCCAGCATTTT.

The J gene is TRBJ2-5, the V gene TRBV9; TRBD1 is a possible D gene (6 bases). The CDR3 consists of 16 residues. V lost 4 bases to trimming and J lost 0 bases, with 16 bases between them. Germline CDR1 reads SGDLS; CDR2 reads YYNGEE. The CDR3 here is CASSKGQSTNQETQYF. DNA for the CDR3: TGTGCCAGCAGCAAAGGACAGTCGACCAACCAAGAGACCCAGTACTTC.

This clone appeared once. The chain has TRBV4-1 and TRBJ1-6, with D perhaps matching TRBD1 (5 bases). The germline V gene has CDR1 MGHRA and CDR2 YSYEKL. The CDR3 spans 18 residues. V dropped 4 bases and J dropped 7 bases, with 23 bases sitting between them. Here the CDR3 DNA reads TGCGCCAGCAGCCCCCTGGGGGAATCCGGGACGGAAAATTCACCCCTCCACTTT. Translating gives CASSPLGESGTENSPLHF.

The chain joins TRBV5-8 to TRBJ1-2; 7 bases map to TRBD1. CDR3 length equals 15 residues. V lost 4 bases to trimming and J lost 0 bases; unmatched junction nucleotides: 6. Germline assignment: CDR1 SGHTS and CDR2 YDEGEE. The CDR3 reads CASSLTTGANYGYTF. As DNA, the CDR3 is TGTGCCAGCAGCCTAACTACAGGGGCTAACTATGGCTACACCTTC.

The V and J genes are TRBV3-1 (or the pseudogene TRBV3-2) and TRBJ1-3, with D possibly being TRBD1 (5 bases). The CDR3 contains 14 residues. V was trimmed by 4 bases and J by 3 bases, leaving 10 bases between them. Germline V gives CDR1 LGHDT, CDR2 YNNKEL (reference sequence). This CDR3 reads CASSPWGNGNTIYF. DNA of the CDR3: TGTGCCAGCAGCCCCTGGGGGAATGGAAACACCATATATTTT.

The genes are TRBV9 and TRBJ2-2, with D maybe TRBD1 (5 bases). The CDR3 consists of 16 residues. V shed 4 bases and J shed 2 bases, with 15 bases lying between them. Germline CDR1 and CDR2: SGDLS and YYNGEE. The CDR3 coding sequence is TGTGCCAGCAGCCCTTACTGGGGCGGAAACACCGGGGAGCTGTTTTTT. Its protein product is CASSPYWGGNTGELFF.

This clone has a single count. The chain is built from TRBV5-1 and TRBJ2-2, with D perhaps TRBD1 (6 bases). The CDR3 spans 15 residues. Germline V lookup: CDR1 SGHRS, CDR2 YFSETQ. V lost 2 bases and J lost 1, with 9 bases in between. CDR3 region: CASSFTGMNTGELFF. For the CDR3, the DNA is TGCGCCAGCAGCTTTACAGGGATGAACACCGGGGAGCTGTTTTTT.

The chain carries TRBV10-3 and TRBJ1-2; 10 nucleotides line up with TRBD1. The junction had 5 bases not matched to a gene; V was cut back by 11 bases and J by 2 bases. CDR1 and CDR2 from the germline V gene are ENHRY and SYGVKD. The CDR3 length is 13 residues. As DNA, the CDR3 is TGTGCCGCCTGGGACAGGGGAAACTATGGCTACACCTTC. Protein: CAAWDRGNYGYTF.

The V gene is TRBV4-3, the J gene TRBJ2-3; D perhaps matches TRBD2 (7 bases). The CDR3 runs 14 residues. Trimming left V 5 bases short and J 9 bases short, with 18 bases between. Looked up from germline, CDR1 is LGHNA and CDR2 is YSLEER. The CDR3 here is CASSSRLEGGTQYF. The DNA for the CDR3 is TGCGCCAGCAGCTCGCGTTTGGAGGGGGGGACGCAGTATTTT.

V is TRBV7-9 and J is TRBJ2-1, with 8 bases matching TRBD2. CDR3 length: 18 amino acids. Germline V gene data show CDR1 as SEHNR and CDR2 as FQNEAQ (reference sequence). V shed 2 bases, J shed 4 bases, and the junction held 13 bases outside the gene matches. This chain's CDR3 is CASSLRARAGARYNEQFF. The DNA for the CDR3 is TGTGCCAGCAGCTTAAGGGCCAGAGCGGGGGCCAGATACAATGAGCAGTTCTTC.

This chain links TRBV5-4 with TRBJ2-1; 10 bases align to TRBD1. With V trimmed by 0 bases and J by 7 bases, 1 base remained unmatched. The length of the CDR3 is 14 residues. CDR1 and CDR2 (germline): SGHNT, YYREEE (reference sequence). CDR3 amino acids: CASSLVDRGNEQFF. The CDR3 coding sequence is TGTGCCAGCAGCTTGGTGGACAGGGGGAATGAGCAGTTCTTC.

The V call is TRBV5-8, the J call TRBJ1-5, with D possibly TRBD1 on 6 matching bases. Germline V lookup: CDR1 SGHTS, CDR2 YDEGEE. Between the trimmed V and J ends, which lost 1 base and 5 bases, there was a span of 10 bases. The CDR3 is made up of 14 amino acids. CDR3 bases: TGTGCCAGCAGCTTGTGGACAGTGCATCAGCCCCAGCATTTT. Amino acid sequence: CASSLWTVHQPQHF.

CDR3 loop: CASTLLTSSEAFF. CDR3 in DNA: TGTGCCAGCACCCTACTGACATCGTCTGAAGCTTTCTTT. The chain combines TRBV5-5 with TRBJ1-1; D call uncertain. Trimming pared 6 bases from V and 6 bases from J, leaving 15 bases between. There are 13 residues in the CDR3. Germline assignment: CDR1 SGHKS and CDR2 YYEKEE (reference sequence).